The entry below gives a single T cell receptor beta chain sequence along with its context. Its antigen is still unknown. The entry originates in a study of graft-versus-host responses after intestinal transplantation. V lost 4 bases and J lost 4; bases outside the gene matches: 9. From germline, CDR1 is SGHDN and CDR2 FVKESK. The CDR3 covers 15 residues. Generated by immunoSEQ multiplex PCR, the TCRdb table keeps only in-frame clones and is missing some. The table records fewer than 150,000 clones, around 94% of them present only once. Sequenced material: unstimulated CD4+ T cells sorted from spleen or lymph node cells, taken before intestinal transplant. V usage is TRBV14 and J usage is TRBJ1-2, with 7 nucleotides matching TRBD1. This sequence originates from a human donor who received an intestinal transplant. The CDR3 reads CASSPSGGSPYGYTF. The DNA of the CDR3 is TGTGCCAGCAGCCCATCAGGGGGTTCCCCCTATGGCTACACCTTC.